This T cell receptor beta chain was identified in a study of patients and donors after allogeneic stem cell transplantation. TCRdb ran MiXCR on the RT-PCR reads and lists one entry per CDR3 protein. The sample contains about 200,000 distinct CDR3 sequences, 35% to 50% of which appear only once. This CDR3 is 17 amino acids long. The V end was cut by 1 base, the J end by 7 bases, with 20 bases between. The V gene's germline CDR1 is MNHEY and CDR2 SVGEGT. V is TRBV6-2 or TRBV6-3 and J is TRBJ1-5; D unresolved. The sequence was collected from a human donor who was either an allogeneic HSCT recipient or a stem cell or donor lymphocyte infusion donor (not recorded which). It is not recorded whose cells these are; they may come from a transplant donor. Sequenced material: blood, either unsorted or a sorted T cell fraction (not recorded which). The DNA of the CDR3 is TGTGCCAGCAGTTACTGGTCAGTGAAGCTAGAGGGACAGCCCCAGCATTTT. It codes for CASSYWSVKLEGQPQHF.